This is a list of T cell receptor beta chains from one sample in a study of metastatic and nonmetastatic thyroid tumors. TCRdb ran MiXCR on the PCR reads. The repertoire includes under 40,000 clones, around a sixth of them detected once, and 5.5% to 7.5% sits in the top ten. Sequencing used blood. These receptors came from a female donor with papillary thyroid cancer or a benign thyroid nodule (not recorded which). Some clones in this sample may be carry-over from other donors' samples. Each CDR3 is given with its conserved first and last residue. D genes are given only for firm matches. The listing skips clone size in some rows; elsewhere it reads once, few, many or a size class.

TRBJ2-3 many TRBD2 16 TRBV12-3/TRBV12-4 TGTGCCAGCAGTTTTGGTCTAGCGGGGTACACAGATACGCAGTATTTT CASSFGLAGYTDTQYF
TRBJ1-1 - - 15 TRBV6-1 TGTGCCAGCAGTGAAGAGGCGGGCTGGAGCAATGAAGCTTTCTTT CASSEEAGWSNEAFF
TRBJ2-3 many - 17 TRBV15 TGTGCCACCAGCAGAGGTTTGGACGGGAGTGCCACAGATACGCAGTATTTT CATSRGLDGSATDTQYF
TRBJ1-4 many TRBD1 15 TRBV6-1 TGTGCCAGCAGTTTTCAGGGGGCGGCAGATGAAAAACTGTTTTTT CASSFQGAADEKLFF
TRBJ1-1 - - 11 TRBV20-1 TGCAGTGCTAGGAGTAGTCCTGAAGCTTTCTTT CSARSSPEAFF
TRBJ2-1 many TRBD2 17 TRBV5-4 TGTGCCAGCAGCTTGCAGGGACTAGCGGGTTTTGGTAATGAGCAGTTCTTC CASSLQGLAGFGNEQFF
TRBJ1-1 few TRBD1 15 TRBV29-1 TGCAGCGTTGGAGGGACAGTGTACGGGAACACTGAAGCTCTCTTT CSVGGTVYGNTEALF
TRBJ2-4 many - 17 TRBV14 TGTGCCAGCAGCCAATCTTATACGGCCCGTTCCAAAAACATTCAGTACTTC CASSQSYTARSKNIQYF
TRBJ2-3 many - 14 TRBV28 TGTGCCAGCAGCCATAAGGGCCCCACAGATACGCAGTATTTT CASSHKGPTDTQYF
TRBJ2-1 many TRBD2 17 TRBV20-1 TGCAGTGCTAGTGGATCTAGCGGGAGGCAATCCTACAATGAGCAGTTCTTC CSASGSSGRQSYNEQFF
TRBJ1-1 many - 15 TRBV9 TGTGCCAGCAGCGTAGAAGGGGGGGGAAACACTGAAGCTTTCTTT CASSVEGGGNTEAFF
TRBJ2-3 many TRBD2 14 TRBV29-1 TGCAGCGCTACTAGCGGGAGAACTGGAGATACGCAGTATTTT CSATSGRTGDTQYF
TRBJ1-2 many - 15 TRBV5-1 TGCGCCAGCAGCTTGGCACCGGTGTCCGACTATGGCTACACCTTC CASSLAPVSDYGYTF
TRBJ1-2 many - 15 TRBV5-5 TGTGCCAGCAGCCCCGTCGGGACTTCGGACCGTGGCTACACCTTC CASSPVGTSDRGYTF
TRBJ2-7 many TRBD2 13 TRBV20-1 TGCAGCGGAAAGGCGGGAGGAGGGAACGAGCAGTACTTC CSGKAGGGNEQYF
TRBJ2-1 few - 13 TRBV19 TGTGCCAGTAGCCCCCCCGTGTCCTGGGGGCAGTTCTTC CASSPPVSWGQFF
TRBJ2-7 many TRBD1 15 TRBV11-2 TGTGCCAGCAGCCCGCTATTGGGACAGACCTACGAGCAGTACTTC CASSPLLGQTYEQYF
TRBJ1-1 - - 14 TRBV2 TGTGCCAGCAGTACCGTGGGTGGCGCGACTGAAGCTTTCTTT CASSTVGGATEAFF
TRBJ2-2 many - 13 TRBV5-1 TGCGCCAGCAGCCCGGAGGGGGCCGGGGAGCTGTTTTTT CASSPEGAGELFF
TRBJ1-6 - - 12 TRBV28 TGTGCCAGCAGTTCCATGGGGTCACCCCTCCACTTT CASSSMGSPLHF
TRBJ2-7 many TRBD1 14 TRBV20-1 TGCAGTGCTAGGCCGGACAGGGCTACGTACGAGCAGTACTTC CSARPDRATYEQYF
TRBJ1-1 medium-sized - 14 TRBV30 TGTGCCTGGAGTGTAGCCCTAGGTGGCGATAATGATTTCTTT CAWSVALGGDNDFF
TRBJ1-2 many - 17 TRBV28 TGTGCCAGCAGTTCCCATTCCCCATCGCCGACTAACTATGGCTACACCTTC CASSSHSPSPTNYGYTF
TRBJ2-3 few - 12 TRBV6-1 TGTGCCAGCGGGAGGCCGGAAGATACGCAGTATTTT CASGRPEDTQYF
TRBJ2-7 - TRBD2 15 TRBV20-1 TGCAGTGCCCCTGGGACTACGCAAAACTCCTACGAGCAGTACTTC CSAPGTTQNSYEQYF
TRBJ2-7 - TRBD2 15 TRBV7-2 TGTGCCAGCAGCTTAGGACTAGCGGGAGCGAACGAGCAGTACTTC CASSLGLAGANEQYF
TRBJ1-2 many - 12 TRBV5-1 TGCGCCAGCAGCTTGGGGGGAACTGGCTACACCTTC CASSLGGTGYTF
TRBJ1-2 many TRBD1 14 TRBV27 TGTGCCAGCAAGACCCTGGGGACAGGGATTGGCTACACCTTC CASKTLGTGIGYTF
TRBJ2-7 many - 14 TRBV20-1 TGCAGTGCTAGAGATGGGAGCGGGTTGGGCGAGCAGTACTTC CSARDGSGLGEQYF
TRBJ2-3 many - 12 TRBV29-1 - CSVGWAGGNRYF
TRBJ2-1 few - 14 TRBV12-3/TRBV12-4 TGTGCCAGCAGGCGCGCGGAATCCTACAATGAGCAGTTCTTC CASRRAESYNEQFF
TRBJ1-5 few TRBD1 17 TRBV24-1 TGTGCCACCAGACCCGGGACAGGGGTAGAGAGCAATCAGCCCCAACATTTT CATRPGTGVESNQPQHF
TRBJ2-1 many - 11 TRBV30 TGTGCCTGGAGTCTTGATTTAAAGCAGTTCTTC CAWSLDLKQFF
TRBJ2-5 many - 14 TRBV27 TGTGCCAGCAGTCCCCGCCGGGCTCAAGAGACCCAGTACTTC CASSPRRAQETQYF
TRBJ2-2 many TRBD1 18 TRBV12-3/TRBV12-4 TGTGCCAGCACCATCTATTCGGACAGGGGGCTGAACGCCGGGGAGCTGTTTTTT CASTIYSDRGLNAGELFF
TRBJ2-2 few - 18 TRBV4-1 TGCGCCAGCAGCCGACGAGAACTAGTTCCTCCGAACACCGGGGAGCTGTTTTTT CASSRRELVPPNTGELFF
TRBJ2-7 many - 12 TRBV11-2 TGTGCCAGCAGCTTGATAGGTTACGAGCAGTACTTC CASSLIGYEQYF
TRBJ2-7 many TRBD2 14 TRBV7-6 TGTGCCAGCAGCTTAGGGGGCGGGAGCCACGAGCAGTACTTC CASSLGGGSHEQYF
TRBJ1-6 many - 13 TRBV14 TGTGCCAGCAGCCAAGATCGGGGCCGGCTCCTCCACTTT CASSQDRGRLLHF
TRBJ1-1 many - 13 TRBV6-1 TGTGCCAGCGGATTGGGACTGAACACTGAAGCTTTCTTT CASGLGLNTEAFF
TRBJ1-1 - - 15 TRBV5-1 TGCGCCAGCATCTTGGTGGCCGGTTTGAACACTGAAGCTTTCTTT CASILVAGLNTEAFF
TRBJ1-4 - TRBD1 15 TRBV6-1 TGTGCCAGCAGCCCAGGGGGGAGAACTAATGAAAAACTGTTTTTT CASSPGGRTNEKLFF
TRBJ2-3 many - 15 TRBV6-1 TGTGCCAGCAGTGGTTTATGGGACTTCACAGATACGCAGTATTTT CASSGLWDFTDTQYF
TRBJ1-1 many TRBD1 15 TRBV28 TGTGCCAGCAGTTTCCAGAGGGACAGGGACTCAGGAGCTTTCTTT CASSFQRDRDSGAFF
TRBJ2-1 many TRBD1 14 TRBV19 TGTGCCAGTAGTCGGGACAGGGCATACAATGAGCAGTTCTTC CASSRDRAYNEQFF
TRBJ2-2 few - 13 TRBV19 TGTGCCAGTAGTGACAGGAACACCGGGGAGCTGTTTTTT CASSDRNTGELFF
TRBJ2-1 many TRBD1 15 TRBV5-6 TGTGCCAGCAACTCTTATAAACAGGGGACCAATGAGCAGTTCTTC CASNSYKQGTNEQFF
TRBJ2-5 many TRBD2 15 TRBV28 TGTGCCAGCAGCCCCGGACTAGCGGGAGTGGAGACCCAGTACTTC CASSPGLAGVETQYF